This TCR beta chain was sequenced for a study of T cells in Graves' hyperthyroidism and ophthalmopathy (dated by TCRdb to the late 2010s). Regarding the study in general: Peripheral blood was sampled at the time of initial diagnosis, prior to any treatment. A discovery cohort of 95 to 100 patients, about 44 with Graves' ophthalmopathy and approximately 57 with stable Graves' hyperthyroidism, was used to find distinguishing TCR V-J signatures. An independent validation cohort of 18 to 20 hyperthyroidism patients and some 15 patients who later progressed to ophthalmopathy tested prospective prediction of ophthalmopathy. The 90 or so discovery patients were randomly split 7:3 into training and test sets. Thyroid tissue and blood T-cell repertoires from about six Graves' hyperthyroidism patients were also compared in the study. Following sampling, methimazole starting at 30 mg daily was given to hyperthyroidism patients, and high-dose intravenous methylprednisolone was given to ophthalmopathy patients. According to the paper, TCR Vbeta CDR3 sequencing was carried out on 135 peripheral blood samples, which came from 40 to 45 ophthalmopathy, under 85 hyperthyroidism and some 17 progressor patients. Findings and caveats that apply to the study as a whole: A model built on a 13 V-J signature distinguished ophthalmopathy from stable hyperthyroidism, reaching approximately 89% sensitivity and about 81% specificity in cross-validation and 80%/75% in testing. Sample size was not statistically predetermined, and investigators were not blinded to group allocation. During validation, the model predicted progression to ophthalmopathy a median of roughly 7.1 months ahead of onset, with almost 71% sensitivity and under 85% specificity. Most expanded thyroid clonotypes (frequency above 0.001) were also detected in blood, a finding suggesting that blood repertoires may reflect thyroid immune responses.

A remark on this clonotype: Its target antigen remains unknown. No base-level quality is on record; no much larger clone is a single base apart.

Hyperthyroidism patients were newly diagnosed, with disease duration under 2 months, and aged 18 to 65 years. Exclusion was applied to patients with uncontrolled infections, other autoimmune diseases, pregnancy or lactation. Diagnoses were based on clinical symptoms, serum thyroxine and TRAb, thyroid ultrasound and orbital computed tomography. For progressor patients, blood was drawn at the first diagnosis of hyperthyroidism, before any ophthalmopathy symptoms had appeared. Ficoll-Paque density gradient centrifugation was used to isolate PBMCs from around 10 ml of fresh peripheral blood. Patients classed as progressors first received a Graves' hyperthyroidism diagnosis and then went on to develop ophthalmopathy during follow-up. Trizol reagent was used to extract total RNA, and RNA quality was then checked on an Agilent 2100 Bioanalyzer. The CDR3 measures 24 amino acids from cysteine to phenylalanine. CDR3 DNA is the only sequence kept; it has 72 bases, read in frame from the first base. For CDR1 and CDR2, the germline V gene lists SGHTA and FQGNSA. Here V drops 6 bases and J drops 1 base, and the junction holds 31 bases not matched to any gene.

Amplification of TCR beta CDR3 regions was carried out from RNA transcripts. For the first round of RT-PCR on the TCR CDR3, the HTBI primer set was used together with the Qiagen OneStep RT-PCR kit. The libraries were constructed in a second round of multiplex PCR and then size-selected and purified. Libraries were sequenced paired-end with 100 bp reads on an Illumina HiSeq2000. The authors' pipeline ran thus. SOAPnuke was used to process the raw data, removing reads that contained adapters or uncalled bases, had a mean Phred below 15, or lacked an exact match to the constant primer or identifier. High-quality paired reads were merged using COPE v1.2.5, and each unique nucleotide sequence was defined as a clonotype. Clonotypes were aligned to IMGT TRBV, TRBD and TRBJ reference segments using MiTCR v1.1. The analysis included only V-J combinations with a frequency above 0.0001, which together covered 99% to 99.2% of the repertoires. The TCS score was defined as the ratio of F50 (clonal expansion) to E x V (chaos), calculated using BLOSUM62-based TCRdist between CDR3 peptides within each V-J. Welch's t-statistics and random forest reduced 514 V-J features to roughly 13, which were used in a naive Bayes classifier (R e1071). Using fastp at Q25 and MiXCR, TCRdb reprocessed the public reads and kept productive beta chains. Records with the same CDR3 protein are collapsed into one entry carrying the most frequent genes and DNA. TCRdb assigned the V and J calls; the authors' analysis was not used. This sample has roughly 180,000 distinct CDR3 sequences in its table, and just under 9.5% of those were observed once. The top ten constitute around 21% of the sample.

The sequence was obtained from a woman aged 18-29 years with Graves' hyperthyroidism that later progressed to Graves' ophthalmopathy. Source material: blood. The sequence links TRBV7-2 to TRBJ2-4; the junction holds 9 bases that match TRBD1. The sequence in DNA is TGTGCCAGCAGGCCCTTGGACAGGGGCGCGCCCGGCTCACTGTTACTAGTGGCCAAAAACATTCAGTACTTC. Translated, it reads CASRPLDRGAPGSLLLVAKNIQYF.